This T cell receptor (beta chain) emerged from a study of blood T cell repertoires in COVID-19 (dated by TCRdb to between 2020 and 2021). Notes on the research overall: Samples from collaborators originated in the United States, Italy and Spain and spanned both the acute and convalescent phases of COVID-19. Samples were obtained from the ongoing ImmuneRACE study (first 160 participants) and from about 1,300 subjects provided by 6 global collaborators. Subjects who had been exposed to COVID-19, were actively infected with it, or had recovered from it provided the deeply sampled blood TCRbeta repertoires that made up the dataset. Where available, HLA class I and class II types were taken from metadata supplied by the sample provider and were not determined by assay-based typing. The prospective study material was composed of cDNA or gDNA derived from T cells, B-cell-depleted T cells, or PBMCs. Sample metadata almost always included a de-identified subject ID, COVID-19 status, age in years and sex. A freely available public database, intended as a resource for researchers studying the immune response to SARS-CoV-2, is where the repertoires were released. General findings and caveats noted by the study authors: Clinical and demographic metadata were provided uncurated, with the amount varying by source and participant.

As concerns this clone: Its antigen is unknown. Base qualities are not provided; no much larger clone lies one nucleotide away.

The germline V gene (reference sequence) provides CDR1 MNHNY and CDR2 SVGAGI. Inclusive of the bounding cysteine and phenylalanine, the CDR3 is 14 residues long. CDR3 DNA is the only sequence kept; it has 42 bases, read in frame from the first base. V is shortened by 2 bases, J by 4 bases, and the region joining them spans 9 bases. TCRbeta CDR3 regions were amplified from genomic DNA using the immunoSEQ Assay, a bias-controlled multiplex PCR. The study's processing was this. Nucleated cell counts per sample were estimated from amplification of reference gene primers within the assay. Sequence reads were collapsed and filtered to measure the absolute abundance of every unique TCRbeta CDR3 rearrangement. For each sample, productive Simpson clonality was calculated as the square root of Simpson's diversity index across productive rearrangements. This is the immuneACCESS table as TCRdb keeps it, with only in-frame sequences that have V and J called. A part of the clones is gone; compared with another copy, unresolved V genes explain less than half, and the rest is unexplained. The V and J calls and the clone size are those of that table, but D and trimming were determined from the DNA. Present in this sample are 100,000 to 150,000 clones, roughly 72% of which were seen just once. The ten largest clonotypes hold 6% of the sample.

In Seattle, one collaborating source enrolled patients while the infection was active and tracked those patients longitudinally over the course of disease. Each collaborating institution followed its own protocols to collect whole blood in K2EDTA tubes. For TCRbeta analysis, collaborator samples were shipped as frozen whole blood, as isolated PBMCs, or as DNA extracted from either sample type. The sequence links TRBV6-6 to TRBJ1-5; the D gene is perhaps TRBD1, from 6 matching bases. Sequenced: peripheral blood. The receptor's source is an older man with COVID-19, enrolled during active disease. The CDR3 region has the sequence CASSYGDTNQPQHF. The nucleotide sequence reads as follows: TGTGCCAGCAGTTACGGGGACACTAATCAGCCCCAGCATTTT.